The subject of this entry is one T cell receptor (beta chain). What it binds is unknown. This CDR3 has 16 amino acids. J lost 4 bases, V lost 4 bases, and 11 bases had no gene match. In germline, CDR1 is SNHLY, CDR2 FYNNEI. Individual cDNA molecules received unique molecular identifiers. TCRdb itself ran the 5' RACE reads through MiXCR, one entry per CDR3 protein. The table lists about 44,000 distinct CDR3 sequences, 5.5% to 7.5% of them singletons. The data belong to a study of early T cells in non-severe SARS-CoV-2 infection. As for the study in general: Unsorted whole blood bulk RNA was sequenced, with unpaired chains.

Findings and caveats of the study: The study's VDJdb matching favored anti-spike CD8 responses and missed private and CD4 specificities.

The chain recombines TRBV2 with TRBJ2-3; 7 bases agree with TRBD2. Specimen: whole blood, collected at baseline. This clonotype was sampled from an adult who was a healthcare worker with PCR-confirmed SARS-CoV-2 infection or an uninfected control (not recorded which). This chain's CDR3 is CASSALPRGGADTQYF. The CDR3 DNA follows: TGTGCCAGCAGTGCGCTGCCCCGGGGAGGGGCAGATACGCAGTATTTT.